These 20 T cell receptor beta chains came from one sample sequenced in a study of CD8 T cells in Susac syndrome. RNA, at about 0.5 to 1 ug, was reverse transcribed with random hexamers. TCRdb processed the immunoSEQ multiplex PCR reads anew with MiXCR; each CDR3 protein has one entry. The data hold about 83,000 distinct CDR3 sequences, with roughly 94% observed a single time. Sequenced input: CD8+ T cells from PBMCs. The receptors derive from a human donor with Susac syndrome.

V is TRBV11-2 and J is TRBJ1-1; tentatively, D is TRBD1 (5 bases). The CDR3 has 18 residues. V was cut by 1 base and J by 4 bases, with 22 bases left in between. Per germline, CDR1 SGHAT and CDR2 FQNNGV. In nucleotides, the CDR3 is TGTGCCAGCAGCTTAGGGTTCTCTTTCCGAGGGGATGGCACTGAAGCTTTCTTT. Amino acids: CASSLGFSFRGDGTEAFF.

The chain combines TRBV9 with TRBJ2-2; 12 nucleotides line up with TRBD2. CDR1 is SGDLS and CDR2 is YYNGEE in the germline V gene. The CDR3 spans 16 residues. J was trimmed by 4 bases and V by 3 bases; bases with no gene match: 4. In DNA, the CDR3 is TGTGCCAGCAGCGGGGGACTAGCGGGCTTCACCGGGGAGCTGTTTTTT. Translation gives CASSGGLAGFTGELFF.

The chain recombines TRBV19 with TRBJ2-1; D call uncertain. Trimming cost V 4 bases and J 4 bases, with 17 bases left between them. From germline, CDR1 is LNHDA and CDR2 SQIVND (reference sequence). The CDR3 has 16 residues. CDR3 residues: CASSTPVEFPYNEQFF. In DNA form, the CDR3 reads TGTGCCAGTAGTACCCCGGTCGAGTTCCCGTACAATGAGCAGTTCTTC.

The V call is TRBV18, the J call TRBJ2-1, with 8 bases aligning to TRBD1. Germline V gene data show CDR1 as KGHSH and CDR2 as LQKENI. The CDR3 covers 15 residues. V shed 3 bases, J shed 3 bases, and the junction held 4 bases outside the gene matches. CDR3 DNA sequence: TGTGCCAGCTCACCGGTACAGGGGGGCTACAATGAGCAGTTCTTC. The encoded protein is CASSPVQGGYNEQFF.

V and J are TRBV15 and TRBJ2-2; a weak D match, TRBD1 (5 bases). Between the trimmed V and J ends, which lost 1 base and 4 bases, there was a span of 10 bases. Germline loops: CDR1 LNHNV, CDR2 YYDKDF (reference sequence). The CDR3 runs to 15 residues. The CDR3 nucleotides read TGTGCCACCAGCAGAGCCAGGGATGGCACCGGGGAGCTGTTTTTT. This encodes CATSRARDGTGELFF.

The rearrangement uses TRBV9 and TRBJ2-1; the D gene could be TRBD1 or TRBD2 (6 bases each). Trimming took off 0 bases at V and 6 bases at J, with 10 bases between the two ends. The CDR3 totals 14 residues. Germline lookup yields CDR1 SGDLS and CDR2 YYNGEE. CDR3 loop: CASSVDRGRNEQFF. The CDR3 nucleotides read TGTGCCAGCAGCGTAGATCGGGGGCGCAATGAGCAGTTCTTC.

J is TRBJ2-1 and V is TRBV20-1; D remains ambiguous. This CDR3 has 13 residues. The germline V gene has CDR1 DFQATT and CDR2 SNEGSKA (reference sequence). Between the trimmed V and J ends, which lost 2 bases and 7 bases, there was a span of 12 bases. The CDR3 is CSARTRSVNEQFF. CDR3 nucleotide sequence: TGCAGTGCTAGAACCCGAAGCGTGAATGAGCAGTTCTTC.

This clonotype was seen only once. V gene TRBV20-1 combines with J gene TRBJ2-1; tentative D call: TRBD2 (6 bases). Germline CDR1 and CDR2: DFQATT and SNEGSKA (reference sequence). Trimming took off 1 base at V and 2 bases at J, with 12 bases between the two ends. CDR3 size: 15 residues. CDR3 coding DNA: TGCAGTGCTAGAGTTGGCGGGAAGGCCTACAATGAGCAGTTCTTC. Translation: CSARVGGKAYNEQFF.

This chain uses TRBV27 with TRBJ1-2; unclear D gene. V lost 5 bases and J lost 0, with 13 bases in between. Germline V gene sequence: CDR1 MNHEY, CDR2 SMNVEV (reference sequence). This CDR3 contains 15 residues. This CDR3 reads CASSPLLTANYGYTF. The CDR3 nucleotides read TGTGCCAGCAGTCCTCTCCTCACCGCTAACTATGGCTACACCTTC.

The chain couples TRBV27 to TRBJ2-5, with TRBD1 as a possible D gene (6 bases). V was clipped by 5 bases and J by 6 bases, with 13 bases between them. The CDR3 has 13 amino acids. Germline V lookup: CDR1 MNHEY, CDR2 SMNVEV (reference sequence). This chain's CDR3 is CASSPPGAKTQYF. The CDR3 DNA sequence: TGTGCCAGCAGTCCCCCAGGGGCAAAGACCCAGTACTTC.

J is TRBJ2-1 and V is TRBV28; TRBD2 agrees at 12 bases. Germline values: CDR1 MDHEN, CDR2 SYDVKM. V was clipped by 5 bases and J by 8 bases; unmatched bases: 7. The CDR3 is 15 residues long. CDR3 region: CASSPTSGRQDEQFF. The DNA of the CDR3 is TGTGCCAGCAGTCCGACTAGCGGGAGACAGGATGAGCAGTTCTTC.

The J gene is TRBJ2-5, the V gene TRBV19, with 7 nucleotides matching TRBD2. V dropped 4 bases and J dropped 4; count of bases not matched to a gene: 6. Germline CDR1 LNHDA, CDR2 SQIVND (reference sequence). The CDR3 loop spans 14 amino acids. CDR3 coding DNA: TGTGCCAGTAGTACACTGAGCGGGACAGAGACCCAGTACTTC. This codes for CASSTLSGTETQYF.

The rearrangement joins TRBV28 to TRBJ2-3, with TRBD2 matching over 8 bases. This CDR3 contains 16 residues. Germline values: CDR1 MDHEN, CDR2 SYDVKM. V shed 5 bases and J 5 bases; nucleotides not matched to a gene: 12. DNA of the CDR3: TGTGCCAGCAGTCCGGGGCCAGCGGGGGTTGGAGATACGCAGTATTTT. It codes for CASSPGPAGVGDTQYF.

The chain uses TRBV27 and TRBJ2-3; D is undetermined. The CDR3 is made up of 14 amino acids. V lost 2 bases to trimming and J lost 7 bases, with 13 bases between them. Germline values: CDR1 MNHEY, CDR2 SMNVEV (reference sequence). CDR3 sequence (DNA): TGTGCCAGCAGTTTAGGTCCGATCGTCTATACGCAGTATTTT. Translation gives CASSLGPIVYTQYF.

This chain joins TRBV11-1 and TRBJ2-1, with TRBD2 matching over 13 bases. The V segment lost 5 bases and the J segment 9 bases; nucleotides outside the gene matches: 7. The CDR3 consists of 15 residues. Germline-derived CDR1 and CDR2 are SGHAT and FQDESV (reference sequence). The CDR3 DNA sequence: TGTGCCAGCAGCCCCGGGACTAGCGGGATTGGTGAGCAGTTCTTC. Translated, it gives CASSPGTSGIGEQFF.

This chain links TRBV29-1 with TRBJ2-3; 11 positions agree with TRBD2. Looked up from germline, CDR1 is SQVTM and CDR2 is ANQGSEA. The V and J ends lost 0 bases and 2 bases, in that order; junction bases with no gene match: 19. The CDR3 spans 21 residues. CDR3 protein: CSVEDPTTSGIPRVYTDTQYF. The CDR3 bases are TGCAGCGTTGAAGATCCCACGACTAGCGGGATCCCCCGGGTCTACACAGATACGCAGTATTTT.

The chain combines TRBV20-1 with TRBJ2-5; D not certain. Trimming cost V 6 bases and J 3 bases, with 11 bases left between them. Germline V gene data show CDR1 as DFQATT and CDR2 as SNEGSKA (reference sequence). CDR3 size: 12 residues. The CDR3, as DNA: TGCAGTGCGGTAGTTTTCGAAGAGACCCAGTACTTC. This translates into CSAVVFEETQYF.

The chain links TRBV5-1 to TRBJ2-5, with 7 bases matching TRBD1. CDR1 and CDR2 (germline): SGHRS, YFSETQ. J lost 2 bases, V lost 0 bases, and 4 bases had no gene match. The CDR3 contains 15 residues. The chain's CDR3 is CASSLGTGLQETQYF. Here the CDR3 DNA reads TGCGCCAGCAGCTTGGGGACAGGCCTTCAAGAGACCCAGTACTTC. The full variable domain, in which reference TRBV5-1 and TRBJ2-5 provide the parts outside the CDR3, is KAGVTQTPRYLIKTRGQQVTLSCSPISGHRSVSWYQQTPGQGLQFLFEYFSETQRNKGNFPGRFSGRQFSNSRSEMNVSTLELGDSALYLCASSLGTGLQETQYFGPGTRLLVL.

The rearrangement uses TRBV3-1 and TRBJ2-1, with D tentatively TRBD2 (5 bases). Germline CDR1 and CDR2: LGHDT and YNNKEL (reference sequence). V was cut by 4 bases and J by 4 bases, with 11 bases left in between. This CDR3 spans 14 amino acids. The CDR3: CASSPPSGYNEQFF. CDR3 in DNA: TGTGCCAGCAGCCCACCCTCGGGGTACAATGAGCAGTTCTTC.

The chain recombines TRBV20-1 with TRBJ1-3; D may be TRBD1 (5 bases). Per germline, CDR1 DFQATT and CDR2 SNEGSKA (reference sequence). CDR3 length equals 16 residues. Trimming left V 2 bases short and J 3 bases short, with 17 bases between. In nucleotides, the CDR3 is TGCAGTGCTAGATCAAGTCTCTGGGGGAGTGGAAACACCATATATTTT. It specifies CSARSSLWGSGNTIYF.